This entry lists 9 T cell receptor beta chains sequenced from one sample in a study of CD8 T cells in Susac syndrome. RNA was extracted with the RNeasy kit, and a quantity of about 0.45 to 1 ug was reverse transcribed using random hexamers. TCRdb reprocessed the immunoSEQ multiplex PCR reads via MiXCR and lists one record per CDR3 protein. Of about 190,000 distinct CDR3 sequences in the sample, approximately 96% are singletons; the top ten hold around 0.092%. Sequences were obtained from CD4+ T cells from PBMCs. The receptors come from a human donor with Susac syndrome.

The chain is built from TRBV19 and TRBJ2-2, with TRBD1 as a possible D gene (5 bases). V lost 9 bases to trimming and J lost 4 bases, with 15 bases between them. Germline CDR1 and CDR2: LNHDA and SQIVND (reference sequence). The CDR3 consists of 14 residues. Here the CDR3 DNA reads TGTGCCAGCACCCCCAGGGTTAGCACCGGGGAGCTGTTTTTT. Encoded protein: CASTPRVSTGELFF.

Only one count was recorded for this clonotype. The chain combines TRBV29-1 with TRBJ2-4; D possibly uses TRBD1 or TRBD2 (5 bases each). This CDR3 is built from 12 residues. The V and J ends lost 7 bases and 4 bases respectively, with 11 bases between them. Germline values: CDR1 SQVTM, CDR2 ANQGSEA. DNA for the CDR3: TGCAGCGCCTGGGACGGGAAAAACATTCAGTACTTC. It codes for CSAWDGKNIQYF.

This chain links TRBV15 with TRBJ1-1; tentatively, D is TRBD1 (5 bases). Between the trimmed V and J ends, which lost 1 base and 8 bases, there was a span of 14 bases. Germline CDR1 LNHNV, CDR2 YYDKDF (reference sequence). The CDR3 has 14 residues. CDR3 in DNA: TGTGCCACCAGCAGAGGGGGGGGATCCTCCGAAGCTTTCTTT. Its protein is CATSRGGGSSEAFF.

The V gene is TRBV12-3 or TRBV12-4, the J gene TRBJ2-1; 9 nucleotides line up with TRBD1. The trim removed 6 bases at V and 7 bases at J, leaving 13 bases unmatched. The CDR3 runs to 16 residues. This CDR3 is CASSFLTGGTLNEQFF. The DNA for the CDR3 is TGTGCCAGCAGCTTTCTCACAGGGGGCACTCTGAATGAGCAGTTCTTC.

This clonotype has a single count. The V call is TRBV5-6, the J call TRBJ1-3, with D possibly matching TRBD1 (5 bases). Trimming removed 5 bases from V and 0 bases from J, with 9 bases in between. Germline lookup yields CDR1 SGHDT and CDR2 YYEEEE. There are 14 residues in the CDR3. In DNA form, the CDR3 reads TGTGCCAGCAGTAGGGGAACCTCTGGAAACACCATATATTTT. This codes for CASSRGTSGNTIYF. Together with reference TRBV5-6 and TRBJ1-3, the CDR3 gives the full variable domain: DAGVTQSPTHLIKTRGQQVTLRCSPKSGHDTVSWYQQALGQGPQFIFQYYEEEERQRGNFPDRFSGHQFPNYSSELNVNALLLGDSALYLCASSRGTSGNTIYFGEGSWLTVV.

This clonotype was observed a single time. The chain joins TRBV12-3 or TRBV12-4 to TRBJ1-6; TRBD1 matches at 7 bases. V lost 6 bases to trimming and J lost 5 bases; unmatched junction nucleotides: 4. The length of the CDR3 is 14 residues. CDR3: CASRRDRDNSPLHF. The CDR3 nucleotides read TGTGCCAGCAGACGGGACAGAGATAATTCACCCCTCCACTTT.

The chain is built from TRBV7-9 and TRBJ2-1; 8 nucleotides align to TRBD1. Germline lookup yields CDR1 SEHNR and CDR2 FQNEAQ (reference sequence). The V segment lost 5 bases and the J segment 3 bases; nucleotides outside the gene matches: 9. The CDR3 runs to 16 residues. CDR3 sequence reads: CASSPSPGGLYNEQFF. In DNA form, the CDR3 reads TGTGCCAGCAGCCCCTCGCCAGGGGGCCTCTACAATGAGCAGTTCTTC.

This clonotype showed up just once. The V gene is TRBV25-1, the J gene TRBJ2-1; tentatively, D is TRBD1 (5 bases). V lost 5 bases, J lost 6 bases, and 11 bases lay in between. Germline CDR1 reads MGHDK; CDR2 reads SYGVNS. This CDR3 has 13 residues. The CDR3 loop reads CASSMQGINEQFF. The CDR3 DNA follows: TGTGCCAGCAGTATGCAGGGAATCAATGAGCAGTTCTTC.

This chain joins TRBV7-2 and TRBJ1-2; a weak D match, TRBD1 (5 bases). From germline, CDR1 is SGHTA and CDR2 FQGNSA. The CDR3 has 14 amino acids. Deletions cut 1 base from V and 5 bases from J, with 11 bases between. The CDR3 sequence: CASSLGQLLYGYTF. CDR3 nucleotide sequence: TGTGCCAGCAGCTTAGGACAGCTATTATATGGCTACACCTTC.